The T cell receptor beta chain under discussion was sequenced for a study of regulatory T cells in long-lasting Graves disease. HTBI primers from iRepertoire and Arm-PCR of CDR3 regions yielded the TCR beta libraries. TCRdb reprocessed the multiplex PCR reads with MiXCR, giving one entry per CDR3 protein. The data hold more than 650,000 distinct CDR3 sequences, with about 32% observed a single time. V shed 1 base, J shed 4 bases, and the junction held 5 bases outside the gene matches. Germline CDR1 reads SQVTM; CDR2 reads ANQGSEA. CDR3 length: 14 amino acids. Comments on this clonotype: Antigen specificity is unknown.

Time point described: persistent/refractory GD, antithyroid drugs over 5 years with positive TRAb. There was RNA extracted from PBMCs, and the TCR library was made from it. American Thyroid Association guidelines defined how Graves' disease was diagnosed. Study-level results: Whereas 966 public clonotypes were shared by new patients, persistent patients shared more, at a few thousand. TRBV28, TRBJ1-2 and TRBJ2-5 emerged as the favored segments in persistent disease.

The sample in question was peripheral blood mononuclear cells (PBMCs), obtained when the disease was refractory, from a patient treated with antithyroid drugs. The V and J genes are TRBV29-1 and TRBJ2-7, with TRBD1 matching 9 bases. This TCR was sampled from a female donor with Graves disease. The CDR3 bases are TGCAGCGTTGAAGTCTGGGACAGGGAATACGAGCAGTACTTC. This encodes CSVEVWDREYEQYF.